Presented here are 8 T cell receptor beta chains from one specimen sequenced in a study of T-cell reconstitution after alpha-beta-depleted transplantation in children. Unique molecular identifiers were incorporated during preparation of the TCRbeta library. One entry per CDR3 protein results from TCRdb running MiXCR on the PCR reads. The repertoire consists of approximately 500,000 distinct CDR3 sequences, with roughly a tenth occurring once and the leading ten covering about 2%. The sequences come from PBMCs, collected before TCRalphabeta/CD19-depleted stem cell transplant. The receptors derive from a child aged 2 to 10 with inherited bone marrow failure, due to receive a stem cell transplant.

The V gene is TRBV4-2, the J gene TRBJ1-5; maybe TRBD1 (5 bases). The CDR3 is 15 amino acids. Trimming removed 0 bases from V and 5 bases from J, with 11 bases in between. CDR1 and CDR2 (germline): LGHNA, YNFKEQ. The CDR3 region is CASSQDRQGYQPQHF. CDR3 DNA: TGTGCCAGCAGCCAAGATCGCCAGGGCTATCAGCCCCAGCATTTT.

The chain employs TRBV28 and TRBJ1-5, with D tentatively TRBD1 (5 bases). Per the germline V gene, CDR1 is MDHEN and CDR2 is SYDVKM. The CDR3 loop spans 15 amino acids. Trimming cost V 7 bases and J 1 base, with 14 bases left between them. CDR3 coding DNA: TGTGCCAGCACTACCCCGGGGACCAGCAATCAGCCCCAGCATTTT. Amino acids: CASTTPGTSNQPQHF.

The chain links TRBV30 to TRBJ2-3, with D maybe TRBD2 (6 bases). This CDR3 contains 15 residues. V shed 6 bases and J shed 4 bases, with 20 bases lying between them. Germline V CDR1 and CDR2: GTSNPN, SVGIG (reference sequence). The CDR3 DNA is TGTGCCTGCCCAAAAGGACCGGGAGTCCCAGATACGCAGTATTTT. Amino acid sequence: CACPKGPGVPDTQYF.

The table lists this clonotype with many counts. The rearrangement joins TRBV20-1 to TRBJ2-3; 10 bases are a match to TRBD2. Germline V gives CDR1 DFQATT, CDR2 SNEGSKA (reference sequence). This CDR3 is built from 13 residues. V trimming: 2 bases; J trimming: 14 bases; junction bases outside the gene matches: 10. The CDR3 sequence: CSARTSGTGRLYF. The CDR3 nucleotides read TGCAGTGCTAGAACTAGCGGGACCGGTCGGTTGTATTTT.

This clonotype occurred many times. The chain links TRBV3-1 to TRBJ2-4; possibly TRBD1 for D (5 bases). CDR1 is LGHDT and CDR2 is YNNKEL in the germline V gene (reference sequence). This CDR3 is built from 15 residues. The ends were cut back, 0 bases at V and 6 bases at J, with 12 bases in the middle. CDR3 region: CASSQDQGLGNIQYF. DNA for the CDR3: TGTGCCAGCAGCCAAGATCAGGGATTGGGAAACATTCAGTACTTC.

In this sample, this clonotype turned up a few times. The CDR3 spells CASSQLTGWNYEQYF. The CDR3 nucleotides read TGCGCCAGCAGTCAATTGACAGGGTGGAACTACGAGCAGTACTTC. The chain is built from TRBV23-1 and TRBJ2-7, with TRBD1 matching over 7 bases. TRBV23-1 belongs to the ORF category, with a function that is uncertain. V dropped 1 base and J dropped 3; count of bases not matched to a gene: 6. The CDR3 sequence is 15 residues long.

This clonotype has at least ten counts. The CDR3 reads CASSSRLIPDTQYF. CDR3 nucleotides: TGTGCCAGCAGCTCTAGACTAATCCCAGATACGCAGTATTTT. The rearrangement uses TRBV11-2 and TRBJ2-3; maybe TRBD2 (5 bases). This CDR3 has 14 residues. The V end was cut by 4 bases, the J end by 4 bases, with 12 bases between. CDR1 SGHAT and CDR2 FQNNGV come from the germline V gene.

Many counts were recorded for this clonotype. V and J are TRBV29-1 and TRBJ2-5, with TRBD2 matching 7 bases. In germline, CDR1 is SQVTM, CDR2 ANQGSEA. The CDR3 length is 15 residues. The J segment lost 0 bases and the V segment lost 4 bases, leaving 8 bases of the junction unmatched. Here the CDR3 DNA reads TGCAGCGTTGTAGGAATGCTAGCGGACCAAGAGACCCAGTACTTC. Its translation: CSVVGMLADQETQYF.